The clone carrying this T cell receptor beta chain has just a few counts. The data were obtained in a study of blood T cell repertoires in COVID-19. Turning to the study itself: PBMCs, B-cell-depleted T cells, or T cells provided the cDNA or gDNA that made up the material.

The V gene lost 5 bases and the J gene lost 1 base, with 8 bases spanning the gap. Germline loops: CDR1 KGHSY, CDR2 FQNENV. The length of the CDR3 is 14 residues. As handled by the study authors: How many nucleated cells were present was estimated from reference gene primer amplification. The assay was immunoSEQ multiplex PCR, and TCRdb's table has in-frame clones only and misses some. The DNA was the basis for D and trimming; V, J and clone size are from that table. The sample has more than 90,000 clones; approximately 87% are singletons. This TCR derives from a man between 65 and 85 years old who had recovered from COVID-19. This sequence joins TRBV16 and TRBJ2-2; D possibly corresponds to TRBD1 (5 bases). Source material: peripheral blood. The CDR3 nucleotides are TGTGCCAGCAGCACCCAGGGGAACACCGGGGAGCTGTTTTTT. Protein product: CASSTQGNTGELFF.